Below, 32 T cell receptor beta chains from the same sample are listed, as sequenced in a study of tumor-infiltrating lymphocytes in primary liver carcinoma. Extraction also yielded germline DNA, while blood RNA was obtained from unsorted whole blood. From 500 ng total RNA, TCR beta cDNA was generated with a primer in the constant region. Three rounds of nested multiplex PCR with slightly modified ARM-PCR produced TCR beta libraries. Each of the first two PCR rounds ran approximately 11 cycles with TRBV1-TRBV30 forward and C-beta reverse primers. One entry per CDR3 protein, called by TCRdb with MiXCR from the multiplex PCR reads. The repertoire holds approximately 300,000 distinct CDR3 sequences, roughly 60% seen once, with approximately 9.4% in the top ten. The sequenced sample consisted of peripheral blood. Receptors were obtained from a man in his forties with primary liver carcinoma and hepatitis B virus infection.

V usage is TRBV6-1 and J usage is TRBJ2-2; D possibly corresponds to TRBD1 (5 bases). This CDR3 is 16 amino acids long. CDR1 and CDR2 (germline): MNHNS, SASEGT. V was clipped by 6 bases and J by 5 bases, with 19 bases between them. CDR3 DNA sequence: TGTGCCAGCAGGCCCTGCGAAAGACAGACGACCGGGGAGCTGTTTTTT. This encodes CASRPCERQTTGELFF.

About this clonotype: Since a much larger clone is just one base distant, this may be a read error. This chain uses TRBV6-2 or TRBV6-3 with TRBJ2-1, with 12 bases that match TRBD1. This CDR3 has 14 amino acids. Germline V CDR1 and CDR2: MNHEY, SVGEGT. Trimming removed 11 bases from V and 10 bases from J; junction bases left unmatched: 12. The CDR3 loop reads CACCRDRGLGEQFF. The CDR3 DNA sequence: TGTGCCTGCTGCCGGGACAGGGGGCTCGGGGAGCAGTTCTTC.

Comment on this clonotype: This may stem from a read error, because a much larger clone lies one nucleotide away. V and J are TRBV6-1 and TRBJ1-1, with 7 bases that match TRBD1. Trimming cost V 2 bases and J 0 bases; bases outside gene matches: 6. This CDR3 contains 16 residues. Germline V CDR1 and CDR2: MNHNS, SASEGT. The DNA of the CDR3 is TGTGCCAGCAGTGAAATGGCAGGGGGTCTGAACACTGAAGCTTTCTTT. This codes for CASSEMAGGLNTEAFF.

The J gene is TRBJ2-7, the V gene TRBV21-1. TRBV21-1 is classified as a pseudogene. The CDR3 consists of 11 residues. CDR3 protein: CASSNYDEQYF. The CDR3 DNA sequence: TGTGCCAGCAGCAATTATGACGAGCAGTACTTC.

This chain joins TRBV6-1 and TRBJ1-1; D unclear. The germline CDR1 and CDR2 sequences are MNHNS and SASEGT. The length of the CDR3 is 16 residues. V shed 3 bases and J shed 8 bases, with 22 bases lying between them. The chain's CDR3 is CASSDPRLSMSTEAFF. In DNA, the CDR3 is TGTGCCAGCAGTGACCCCCGGCTCTCCATGAGCACAGAAGCTTTCTTT.

This clonotype was counted between two and nine times. A read error is possible here, since a much larger clone lies one base away. J is TRBJ2-4 and V is TRBV12-3 or TRBV12-4; possibly TRBD1 for D (5 bases). This CDR3 region has 14 residues. CDR3 sequence: CASSPIGEGNIQCF. For the CDR3, the DNA is TGTGCCAGCAGTCCCATAGGGGAAGGAAACATTCAGTGCTTC.

This clonotype was detected many times. This chain links TRBV4-2 with TRBJ2-2, with D possibly TRBD2 on 5 matching bases. Germline CDR1 is LGHNA and CDR2 is YNFKEQ. The CDR3 runs to 15 residues. V was cut by 4 bases and J by 3 bases, with 12 bases left in between. The CDR3 spells CASSLESGYTGELFF. CDR3 bases: TGTGCCAGCAGCCTCGAAAGCGGATACACCGGGGAGCTGTTTTTT.

Many counts were recorded for this clonotype. This sequence joins TRBV5-1 and TRBJ2-1; D call uncertain. This CDR3 has 13 amino acids. Germline V gene data show CDR1 as SGHRS and CDR2 as YFSETQ. V lost 3 bases and J lost 4, with 8 bases in between. The CDR3 coding sequence is TGCGCCAGCAGCTACTTGGGGTACAATGAGCAGTTCTTC. Translation gives CASSYLGYNEQFF.

About this clonotype itself: Compared with germline, one end of the junction differs, possibly owing to a read error. The chain links TRBV11-1 to TRBJ2-1; TRBD1 matches 8 bases. This CDR3 has 17 residues. CDR1 and CDR2 from the germline V gene are SGHAT and FQDESV (reference sequence). The CDR3 DNA is TGTGCCAGCAGATCCCGGGACAGGCCTTTCTCCTACAATGAGCAGTCCTTC. This encodes CASRSRDRPFSYNEQSF.

The chain joins TRBV2 to TRBJ2-7; 9 positions match TRBD1. The V and J ends lost 6 bases and 2 bases, in that order; junction bases with no gene match: 5. The CDR3 consists of 14 residues. CDR1 and CDR2 (germline): SNHLY, FYNNEI. CDR3 amino acids: CASRRQGGTYEQYF. CDR3 nucleotide sequence: TGTGCCAGCAGGCGACAGGGGGGTACCTACGAGCAGTACTTC.

This clonotype was seen a handful of times. The V call is TRBV11-2, the J call TRBJ2-5, with D maybe TRBD2 (6 bases). The CDR3 has 15 amino acids. Germline values: CDR1 SGHAT, CDR2 FQNNGV. Trimming cost V 3 bases and J 4 bases, with 15 bases left between them. The CDR3 DNA is TGTGCCAGCAGCTTGGGCCCGGGACTTATAGAGACCCAGTACTTC. Amino acids: CASSLGPGLIETQYF.

In this sample, this clonotype turned up many times. The rearrangement links TRBV6-1 to TRBJ2-1; no clear D gene. V lost 7 bases to trimming and J lost 6 bases, with 16 bases between them. The CDR3 contains 14 residues. The germline V gene has CDR1 MNHNS and CDR2 SASEGT. The CDR3, as DNA: TGTGCCAGCACAATCGCCGGCGCCGGCAATGAGCAGTTCTTC. The encoded protein is CASTIAGAGNEQFF.

This clonotype was detected ten times or more. J is TRBJ2-7 and V is TRBV6-1; TRBD2 aligns across 11 bases. CDR1 is MNHNS, CDR2 SASEGT, per germline. CDR3 size: 15 residues. With V trimmed by 7 bases and J by 3 bases, 8 bases remained unmatched. CDR3: CASNIGTSGGYEQYF. CDR3 nucleotide sequence: TGTGCCAGCAATATTGGGACTAGCGGAGGCTACGAGCAGTACTTC.

The chain is built from TRBV5-4 and TRBJ1-5; no definite D call. There are 15 residues in the CDR3. Trimming took off 4 bases at V and 13 bases at J, with 24 bases between the two ends. In germline, CDR1 is SGHNT, CDR2 YYREEE (reference sequence). DNA for the CDR3: TGTGCCAGCAGCCGCGACGGAAATAGCAATCGGCCTCAGCATTTT. This encodes CASSRDGNSNRPQHF.

This clonotype occurred many times. At one boundary the junction diverges from the germline segment, which might be a read error. This chain connects TRBV14 to TRBJ2-1, with 12 bases lining up with TRBD2. Germline V gene sequence: CDR1 SGHDN, CDR2 FVKESK. The CDR3 consists of 16 residues. Here the CDR3 reads CASSLLAGGSYNEQFF. In nucleotides, the CDR3 is TGCGCCAGCAGCCTCCTAGCGGGAGGGTCCTACAATGAGCAGTTCTTC.

Regarding this clonotype: A junction end diverges from the germline sequence, so it may reflect a read error. The chain carries TRBV28 and TRBJ2-7; tentatively, D is TRBD1 (5 bases). Germline V CDR1 and CDR2: MDHEN, SYDVKM. This CDR3 has 14 residues. CDR3: CASSLRGRSYKQYF. The CDR3 DNA is TGTGCCAGCAGTTTAAGGGGCAGGTCCTACAAGCAGTACTTC.

For this clonotype: A read error may explain this, as a much larger clone is one base away. The chain links TRBV6-1 to TRBJ1-5; 10 bases are shared with TRBD1. CDR1 is MNHNS, CDR2 SASEGT, per germline. V gave up 3 bases and J gave up 8 bases; unmatched junction bases: 7. This CDR3 contains 15 residues. This CDR3 is CASSDPGQGNKPQHF. For the CDR3, the DNA is TGTGCCAGCAGTGATCCGGGACAGGGGAATAAGCCCCAGCATTTT.

CDR3 coding DNA: TGTGCCAGCAGTTCCGTGGGACGGAGCTCCTATAATTCACCCCTCCACTTT. This translates into CASSSVGRSSYNSPLHF. V is TRBV12-3 or TRBV12-4 and J is TRBJ1-6; maybe TRBD1 (5 bases). V lost 4 bases to trimming and J lost 0 bases, with 13 bases between them. The CDR3 is 17 residues long.

For this clonotype: Relative to the germline gene, one junction end is altered; a read error may explain this. The CDR3 region is CTSSFGGSDNEQFF. CDR3 coding DNA: TGTACCAGCAGCTTCGGGGGTAGCGACAATGAGCAGTTCTTC. The rearrangement links TRBV7-9 to TRBJ2-1; possible D gene TRBD2, 6 bases. This CDR3 is 14 amino acids long. CDR1 SEHNR and CDR2 FQNEAQ come from the germline V gene (reference sequence).

As for this clonotype: The conserved final phenylalanine or tryptophan is absent from the CDR3, which likely points to a read error. The chain recombines TRBV12-3 or TRBV12-4 with TRBJ1-2; the D gene is possibly TRBD1 (6 bases). The length of the CDR3 is 14 residues. CDR3 in amino acids: CVSAPGAANYGYTL. As DNA, the CDR3 is TGTGTCAGCGCTCCGGGGGCCGCTAACTATGGCTACACCCTC.

The J gene is TRBJ2-5, the V gene TRBV5-1; D unclear. Trimming shortened V by 1 base and J by 1 base, and 8 bases separated the two germline ends. This CDR3 contains 14 residues. Germline CDR1 SGHRS, CDR2 YFSETQ. Here the CDR3 reads CASSLTATQETQYF. CDR3 nucleotide sequence: TGCGCCAGCAGCTTGACAGCCACCCAAGAGACCCAGTACTTC.

The chain uses TRBV11-2 and TRBJ2-5; no reliable D call. Looked up from germline, CDR1 is SGHAT and CDR2 is FQNNGV. The V end lost 0 bases, the J end lost 7 bases, and 12 bases lay between the germline ends. The CDR3 contains 14 residues. The CDR3 region is CASSLEIGSRTQYF. CDR3 nucleotides: TGTGCCAGCAGCTTAGAAATAGGATCGCGGACCCAGTACTTC.

The chain recombines TRBV4-1 with TRBJ1-5, with D unresolved. The CDR3 covers 14 residues. The V and J ends lost 3 bases and 2 bases respectively, with 8 bases between them. The germline V gene has CDR1 MGHRA and CDR2 YSYEKL. DNA for the CDR3: TGCGCCAGCAGCCACCCCGGGGGCAATCAGCCCCAGCATTTT. It encodes CASSHPGGNQPQHF.

Comment on this clonotype: A read error is likely, as this CDR3 ends without the conserved phenylalanine or tryptophan. V gene TRBV12-3 or TRBV12-4 combines with J gene TRBJ2-5, with 14 bases matching TRBD2. V was pared by 1 base and J by 5 bases, with 6 bases of the junction left unmatched. The CDR3 loop spans 17 amino acids. The CDR3 DNA reads as TGTGCCAGCAGTTTAGGACTAGCGGGAGGGCCATGGGAGACCCAGTACCTC. Its protein is CASSLGLAGGPWETQYL.

To note about this clonotype: One base away lies a much larger clone, so this may be a sequencing read error. The rearrangement uses TRBV5-5 and TRBJ1-6; D might be TRBD1 (5 bases). This CDR3 region has 15 residues. Trimming stripped 4 bases from V and 8 bases from J, with 16 bases between. Germline V gene lookup returns CDR1 SGHKS and CDR2 YYEKEE (reference sequence). CDR3 amino acids: CASSLWGRGDSPLHF. For the CDR3, the DNA is TGTGCCAGCAGCCTGTGGGGTAGGGGCGATTCACCCCTCCACTTT. Full variable domain (rest looked up from reference TRBV5-5 and TRBJ1-6): DAGVTQSPTHLIKTRGQQVTLRCSPISGHKSVSWYQQVLGQGPQFIFQYYEKEERGRGNFPDRFSARQFPNYSSELNVNALLLGDSALYLCASSLWGRGDSPLHFGNGTRLTVT.

A remark on this clonotype: The junction differs from germline at one of its ends, possibly a read error. The chain uses TRBV29-1 and TRBJ1-1; tentative D call: TRBD1 (6 bases). From germline, CDR1 is SQVTM and CDR2 ANQGSEA. This CDR3 contains 13 residues. Here the CDR3 DNA reads TGCTGCGTTGAGACAGGACACAACACTGAAGCTTTCTTT. Amino acids: CCVETGHNTEAFF.

This clonotype was seen once. This clone may be a read error of a much larger clone one base away. The chain links TRBV5-6 to TRBJ2-1; 12 bases agree with TRBD1. There are 14 residues in the CDR3. Germline V gene lookup returns CDR1 SGHDT and CDR2 YYEEEE. CDR3 DNA sequence: TGTGACAGCAGCTTGGGGGGACAGGGGGCCCTCCAGTTCTTC. Protein sequence: CDSSLGGQGALQFF.

Worth noting for this clonotype: The junction does not match germline at one end; this may be a read error. The chain uses TRBV6-6 and TRBJ2-7; perhaps TRBD2 as D (5 bases). CDR1 is MNHNY and CDR2 is SVGAGI in the germline V gene (reference sequence). The length of the CDR3 is 16 residues. CDR3 coding DNA: TGTGCCAGCAGTTACGGTACAGCTAGCCGATCCTATGAGCAGTGCTTC. Translated, it gives CASSYGTASRSYEQCF.

With respect to this clonotype: Germline is not matched at one junction end, which may reflect a read error. V gene TRBV11-1 combines with J gene TRBJ2-6, with 7 positions matching TRBD1. The CDR3 loop spans 16 amino acids. Germline-derived CDR1 and CDR2 are SGHAT and FQDESV (reference sequence). This chain's CDR3 is CASNLDTGAGANILTF. CDR3 DNA: TGTGCCAGCAACTTAGATACAGGGGCTGGGGCCAACATCCTGACTTTC.

This clonotype has a count of ten or more. The V and J genes are TRBV29-1 and TRBJ2-1; a weak D match, TRBD2 (5 bases). V was cut by 5 bases and J by 10 bases, with 15 bases left in between. Germline CDR1 and CDR2: SQVTM and ANQGSEA. This CDR3 comprises 12 residues. CDR3: CSVSARRGEQFF. The CDR3 DNA reads TGCAGCGTTAGTGCGAGGCGCGGGGAGCAGTTCTTC.

Of note for this clonotype: This clone may be a read error of a much larger clone one base away. The chain links TRBV5-4 to TRBJ1-2, with a weak D call TRBD1 (5 bases). Germline CDR1 reads SGHNT; CDR2 reads YYREEE (reference sequence). This CDR3 is 15 amino acids long. V dropped 4 bases and J dropped 5 bases, with 18 bases sitting between them. CDR3: CASSPKEARGYGYTF. CDR3 DNA: TGTGCCAGCAGCCCCAAAGAGGCGAGGGGATATGGCTACACCTTC.

As for this clonotype: A clone one base away is much larger, so this may be a read error. The chain has TRBV4-3 and TRBJ1-2; 7 bases are shared with TRBD1. Germline V gives CDR1 LGHNA, CDR2 YSLEER. The CDR3 has 16 amino acids. CDR3 sequence reads: CASSIRTGQANYVYTF. The CDR3 coding sequence is TGCGCCAGCAGCATCCGGACAGGCCAAGCTAACTATGTCTACACCTTC.